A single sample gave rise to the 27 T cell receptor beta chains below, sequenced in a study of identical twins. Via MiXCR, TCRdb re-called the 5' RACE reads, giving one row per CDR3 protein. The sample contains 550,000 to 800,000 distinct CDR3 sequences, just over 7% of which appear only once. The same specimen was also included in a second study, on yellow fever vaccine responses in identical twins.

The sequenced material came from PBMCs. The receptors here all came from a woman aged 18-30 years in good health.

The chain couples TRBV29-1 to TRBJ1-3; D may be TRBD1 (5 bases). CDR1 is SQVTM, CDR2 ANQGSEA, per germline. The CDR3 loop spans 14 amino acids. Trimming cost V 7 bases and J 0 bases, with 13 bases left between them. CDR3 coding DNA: TGCAGCGCCGTGAGGGGAAACTCTGGAAACACCATATATTTT. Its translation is CSAVRGNSGNTIYF.

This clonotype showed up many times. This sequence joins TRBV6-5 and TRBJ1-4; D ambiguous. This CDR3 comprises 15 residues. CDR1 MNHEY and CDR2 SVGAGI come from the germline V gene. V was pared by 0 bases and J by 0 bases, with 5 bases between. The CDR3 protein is CASSYSGATNEKLFF. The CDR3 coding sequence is TGTGCCAGCAGTTACTCCGGTGCAACTAATGAAAAACTGTTTTTT.

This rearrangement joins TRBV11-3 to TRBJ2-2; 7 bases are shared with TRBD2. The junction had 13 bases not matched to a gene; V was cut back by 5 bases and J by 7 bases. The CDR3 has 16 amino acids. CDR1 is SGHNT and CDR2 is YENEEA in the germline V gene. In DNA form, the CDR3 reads TGTGCCAGCAGCGAAGCGGCGGGAGTTCTGGGCGGGGAGCTGTTTTTT. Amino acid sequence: CASSEAAGVLGGELFF.

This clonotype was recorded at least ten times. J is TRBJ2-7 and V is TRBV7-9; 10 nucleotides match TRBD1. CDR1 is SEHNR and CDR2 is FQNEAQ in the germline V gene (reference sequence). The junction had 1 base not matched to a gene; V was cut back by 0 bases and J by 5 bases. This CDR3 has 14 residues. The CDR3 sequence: CASSLAGTGDEQYV. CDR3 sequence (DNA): TGTGCCAGCAGCTTAGCCGGGACAGGGGACGAGCAGTACGTC.

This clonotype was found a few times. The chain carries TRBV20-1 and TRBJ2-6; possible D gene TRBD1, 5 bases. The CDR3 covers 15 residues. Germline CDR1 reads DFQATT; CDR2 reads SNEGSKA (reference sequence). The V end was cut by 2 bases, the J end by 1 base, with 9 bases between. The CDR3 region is CSARYSGSGANVLTF. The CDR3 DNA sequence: TGCAGTGCTAGATACTCAGGGTCTGGGGCCAACGTCCTGACTTTC.

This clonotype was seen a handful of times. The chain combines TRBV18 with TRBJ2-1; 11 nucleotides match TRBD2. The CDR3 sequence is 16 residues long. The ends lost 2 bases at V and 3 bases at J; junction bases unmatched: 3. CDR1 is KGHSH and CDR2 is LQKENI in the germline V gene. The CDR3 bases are TGTGCCAGCTCACCAATTAGCGGGGGGGGCTACAATGAGCAGTTCTTC. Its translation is CASSPISGGGYNEQFF.

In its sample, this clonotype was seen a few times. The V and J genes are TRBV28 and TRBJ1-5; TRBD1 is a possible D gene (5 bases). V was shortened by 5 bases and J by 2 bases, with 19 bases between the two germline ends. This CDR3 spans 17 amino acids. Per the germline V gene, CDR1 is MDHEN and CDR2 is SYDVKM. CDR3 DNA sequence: TGTGCCAGCAGTATGAGGGCGCGGGGGGGTGGCAATCAGCCCCAGCATTTT. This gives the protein CASSMRARGGGNQPQHF.

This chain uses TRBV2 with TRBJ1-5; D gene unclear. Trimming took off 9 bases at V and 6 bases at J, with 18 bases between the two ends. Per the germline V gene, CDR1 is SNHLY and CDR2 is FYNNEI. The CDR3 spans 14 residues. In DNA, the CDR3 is TGTGCCAGTCGGGGAGGTAGCGTAAGTCAGCCCCAGCATTTT. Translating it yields CASRGGSVSQPQHF.

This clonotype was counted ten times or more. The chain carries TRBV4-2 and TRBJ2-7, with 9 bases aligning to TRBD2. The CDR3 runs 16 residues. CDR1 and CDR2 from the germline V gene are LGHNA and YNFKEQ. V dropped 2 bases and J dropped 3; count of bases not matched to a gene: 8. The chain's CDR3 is CASSQTALAGNYEQYV. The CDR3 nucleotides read TGTGCCAGCAGCCAAACGGCCCTAGCGGGGAACTACGAGCAGTACGTC.

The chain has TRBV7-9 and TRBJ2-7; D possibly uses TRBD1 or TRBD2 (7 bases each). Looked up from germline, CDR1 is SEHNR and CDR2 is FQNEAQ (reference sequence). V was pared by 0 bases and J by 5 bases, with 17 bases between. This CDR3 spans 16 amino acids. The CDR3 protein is CASSLALLAGGDEQYF. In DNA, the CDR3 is TGTGCCAGCAGCTTAGCGCTTTTGGCAGGGGGGGACGAGCAGTACTTC.

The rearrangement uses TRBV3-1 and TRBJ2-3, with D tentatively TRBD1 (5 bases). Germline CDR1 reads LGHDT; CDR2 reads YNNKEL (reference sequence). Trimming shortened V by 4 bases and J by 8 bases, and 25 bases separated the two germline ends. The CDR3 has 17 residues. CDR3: CASSPRPQGSSSRTQYF. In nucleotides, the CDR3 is TGTGCCAGCAGCCCCCGCCCTCAGGGATCGTCTTCCCGTACGCAGTATTTT.

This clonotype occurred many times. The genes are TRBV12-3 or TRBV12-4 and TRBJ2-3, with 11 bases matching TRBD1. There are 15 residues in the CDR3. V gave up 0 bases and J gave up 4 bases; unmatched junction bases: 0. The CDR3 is CASSLAGQGADTQYF. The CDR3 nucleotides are TGTGCCAGCAGTTTAGCGGGACAGGGGGCAGATACGCAGTATTTT.

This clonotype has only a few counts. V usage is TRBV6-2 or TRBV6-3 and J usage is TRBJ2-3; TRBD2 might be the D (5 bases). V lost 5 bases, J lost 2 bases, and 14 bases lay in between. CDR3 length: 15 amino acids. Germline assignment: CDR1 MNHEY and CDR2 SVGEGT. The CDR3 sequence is CASSTWTLPTDTQYF. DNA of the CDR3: TGTGCCAGCAGTACGTGGACTTTACCCACAGATACGCAGTATTTT.

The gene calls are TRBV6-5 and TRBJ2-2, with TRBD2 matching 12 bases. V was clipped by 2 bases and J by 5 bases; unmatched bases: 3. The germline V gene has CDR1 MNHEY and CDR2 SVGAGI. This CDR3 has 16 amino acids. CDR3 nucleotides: TGTGCCAGCAGTTACCCGACTAGCGGGGGAACCGGGGAGCTGTTTTTT. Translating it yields CASSYPTSGGTGELFF.

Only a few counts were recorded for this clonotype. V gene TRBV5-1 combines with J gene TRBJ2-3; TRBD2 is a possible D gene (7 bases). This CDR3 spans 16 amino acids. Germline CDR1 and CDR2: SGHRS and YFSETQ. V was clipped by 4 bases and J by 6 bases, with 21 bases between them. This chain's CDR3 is CASSLAFAGALDTQYF. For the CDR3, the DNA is TGCGCCAGCAGCCTGGCGTTTGCGGGGGCTCTGGATACGCAGTATTTT.

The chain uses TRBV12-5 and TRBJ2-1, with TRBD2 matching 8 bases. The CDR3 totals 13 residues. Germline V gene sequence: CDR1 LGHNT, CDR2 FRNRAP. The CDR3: CASGSGSYNEQFF. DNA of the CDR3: TGTGCCAGCGGGAGTGGCTCCTACAATGAGCAGTTCTTC.

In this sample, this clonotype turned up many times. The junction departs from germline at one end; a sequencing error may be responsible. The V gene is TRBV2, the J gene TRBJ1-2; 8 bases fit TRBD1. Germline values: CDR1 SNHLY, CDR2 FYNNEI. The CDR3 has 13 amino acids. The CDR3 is CASNAQGADGYTF. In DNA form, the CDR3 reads TGTGCGAGCAACGCGCAGGGGGCGGATGGCTACACCTTC. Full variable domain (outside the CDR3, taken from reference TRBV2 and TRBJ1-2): EPEVTQTPSHQVTQMGQEVILRCVPISNHLYFYWYRQILGQKVEFLVSFYNNEISEKSEIFDDQFSVERPDGSNFTLKIRSTKLEDSAMYFCASNAQGADGYTFGSGTRLTVV.

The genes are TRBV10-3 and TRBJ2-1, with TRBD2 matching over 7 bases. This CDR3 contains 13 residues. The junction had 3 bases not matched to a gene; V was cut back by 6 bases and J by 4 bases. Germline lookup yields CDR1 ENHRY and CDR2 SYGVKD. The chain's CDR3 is CAISAAGYNEQFF. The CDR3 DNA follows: TGTGCCATCAGCGCAGCGGGGTACAATGAGCAGTTCTTC.

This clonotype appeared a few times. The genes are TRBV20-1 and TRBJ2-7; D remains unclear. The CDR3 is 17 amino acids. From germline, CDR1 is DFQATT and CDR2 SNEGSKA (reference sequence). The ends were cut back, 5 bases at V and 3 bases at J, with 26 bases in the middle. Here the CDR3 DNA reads TGCAGTGCTGGACGCTTTCCCATAGTATGGCCCAACTACGAGCAGTACTTC. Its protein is CSAGRFPIVWPNYEQYF.

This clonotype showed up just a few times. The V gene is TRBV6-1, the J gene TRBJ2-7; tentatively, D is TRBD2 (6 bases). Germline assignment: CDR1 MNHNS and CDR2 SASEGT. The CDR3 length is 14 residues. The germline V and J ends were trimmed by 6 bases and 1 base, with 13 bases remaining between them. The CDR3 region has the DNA TGTGCCAGCAGCGGAGCGGGCCGATCCTACGAGCAGTACTTC. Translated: CASSGAGRSYEQYF.

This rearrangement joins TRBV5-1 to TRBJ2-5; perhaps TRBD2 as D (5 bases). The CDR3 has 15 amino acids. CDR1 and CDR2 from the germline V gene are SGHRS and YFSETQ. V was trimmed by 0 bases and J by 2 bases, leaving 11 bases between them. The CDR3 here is CASSLADYHQETQYF. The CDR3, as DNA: TGCGCCAGCAGCTTGGCCGACTACCATCAAGAGACCCAGTACTTC.

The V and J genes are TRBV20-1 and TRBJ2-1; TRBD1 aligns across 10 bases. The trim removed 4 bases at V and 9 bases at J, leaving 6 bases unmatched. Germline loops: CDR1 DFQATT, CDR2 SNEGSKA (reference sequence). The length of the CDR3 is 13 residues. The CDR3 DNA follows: TGCAGTGCTATTCCGGGACAGGGGAGTGAGCAGTTCTTC. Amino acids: CSAIPGQGSEQFF.

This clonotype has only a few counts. CDR3 sequence reads: CASSPDRTYEQYV. The CDR3 DNA reads as TGTGCCAGCTCACCGGACCGAACCTACGAGCAGTACGTC. V is TRBV18 and J is TRBJ2-7, with D uncertain. Germline V CDR1 and CDR2: KGHSH, LQKENI. The CDR3 has 13 amino acids. The V end was cut by 3 bases, the J end by 2 bases, with 8 bases between.

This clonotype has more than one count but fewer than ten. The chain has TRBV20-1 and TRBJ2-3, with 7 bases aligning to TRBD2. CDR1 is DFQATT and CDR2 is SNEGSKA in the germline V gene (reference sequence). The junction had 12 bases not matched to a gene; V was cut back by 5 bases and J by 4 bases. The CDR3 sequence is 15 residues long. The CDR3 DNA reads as TGCAGTGCTGGGCGGGCGGCGGGAGAGCCAGATACGCAGTATTTT. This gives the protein CSAGRAAGEPDTQYF.

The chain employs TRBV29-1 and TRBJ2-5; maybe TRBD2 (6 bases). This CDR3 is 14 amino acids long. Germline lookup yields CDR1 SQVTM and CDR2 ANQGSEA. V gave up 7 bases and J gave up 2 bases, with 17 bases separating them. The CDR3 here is CSAVPGSEQETQYF. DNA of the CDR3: TGCAGCGCCGTGCCCGGGAGTGAACAAGAGACCCAGTACTTC.

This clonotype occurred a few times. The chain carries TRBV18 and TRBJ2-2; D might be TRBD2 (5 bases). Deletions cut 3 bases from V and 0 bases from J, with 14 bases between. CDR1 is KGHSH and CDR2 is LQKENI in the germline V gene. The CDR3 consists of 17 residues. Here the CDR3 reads CASSPLNGEPNTGELFF. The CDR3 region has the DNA TGTGCCAGCTCACCTTTAAACGGGGAACCGAACACCGGGGAGCTGTTTTTT.

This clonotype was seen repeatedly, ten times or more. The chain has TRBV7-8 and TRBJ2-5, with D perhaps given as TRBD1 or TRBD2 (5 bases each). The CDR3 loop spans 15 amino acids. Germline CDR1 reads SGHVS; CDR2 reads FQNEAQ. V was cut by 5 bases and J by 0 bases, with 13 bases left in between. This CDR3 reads CASSKGRLYQETQYF. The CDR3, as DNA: TGTGCCAGCAGCAAGGGACGGCTGTACCAAGAGACCCAGTACTTC.